Listed below are T cell receptor beta chains from one sample, sequenced in a study of regulatory T cells in long-lasting Graves disease. TCRdb analysed the multiplex PCR reads with MiXCR anew, one entry per CDR3 protein. Of more than 300,000 distinct CDR3 sequences in the sample, 15% to 19% were seen once. The starting material was peripheral blood mononuclear cells (PBMCs), obtained at new diagnosis, from a patient treated with antithyroid drugs. The receptors were gathered from a female donor with Graves disease. Each CDR3 is given with its conserved first and last residue. Each record gives: CDR3 DNA, CDR3 protein, V gene, D gene, J gene, clone size. The D gene is left open where the match is weak. Size values are once, few and many counts, or a class for expanded clones, and some rows have none.

CDR3nt: TGCAGCGTACGGCAGGGGGCATTGGAAAATTCACCCCTCCACTTT; CDR3aa: CSVRQGALENSPLHF; v_gene: TRBV29-1; d_gene: TRBD1; j_gene: TRBJ1-6; abundance: many
CDR3nt: TGTGCCAGCAGCTCAACAGCATCCTACGAGCAGTACTTC; CDR3aa: CASSSTASYEQYF; v_gene: TRBV7-3; d_gene: -; j_gene: TRBJ2-7; abundance: many
CDR3nt: TGTGCCAGTAGCCTACGGGGAGGGGCCACCGGGGAGCTGTTTTTT; CDR3aa: CASSLRGGATGELFF; v_gene: TRBV19; d_gene: TRBD2; j_gene: TRBJ2-2; abundance: -
CDR3nt: TGTGCCAGCAGTGAAGGGCCCGCACATGACCAGTACTTC; CDR3aa: CASSEGPAHDQYF; v_gene: TRBV2; d_gene: -; j_gene: TRBJ2-5; abundance: many
CDR3nt: TGTGCCAGCAGCTTATGGGGACAGGGGGCTGAAGCTTTCTTT; CDR3aa: CASSLWGQGAEAFF; v_gene: TRBV11-3; d_gene: TRBD1; j_gene: TRBJ1-1; abundance: -
CDR3nt: TGTGCCAGCAGTTCGGGCAGCGTATACAATGAGCAGTTCTTC; CDR3aa: CASSSGSVYNEQFF; v_gene: TRBV28; d_gene: -; j_gene: TRBJ2-1; abundance: -
CDR3nt: TGTGCCTGGACCCGGGATGCCAAATACGGAGCTTTCTTT; CDR3aa: CAWTRDAKYGAFF; v_gene: TRBV30; d_gene: -; j_gene: TRBJ1-1; abundance: -
CDR3nt: TGTGCTAGTGGTGGACTAGCGGGAGTGCTCAATGAGCAGTTCTTC; CDR3aa: CASGGLAGVLNEQFF; v_gene: TRBV12-5; d_gene: TRBD2; j_gene: TRBJ2-1; abundance: -
CDR3nt: TGTGCCAGCAGCTTAGCTCCAGGACGAACACCGAACTATGGCTACACCTTC; CDR3aa: CASSLAPGRTPNYGYTF; v_gene: TRBV7-8; d_gene: -; j_gene: TRBJ1-2; abundance: many
CDR3nt: TGTGCCAGCAGTGTACAGGGGGTTGTCACTGAAGCTTTCTTT; CDR3aa: CASSVQGVVTEAFF; v_gene: TRBV12-3/TRBV12-4; d_gene: TRBD1; j_gene: TRBJ1-1; abundance: many
CDR3nt: TGTGCCTGGAGTAGCTTAGCTCACGACAGGCAAAGTGGCTACACCTTC; CDR3aa: CAWSSLAHDRQSGYTF; v_gene: TRBV30; d_gene: -; j_gene: TRBJ1-2; abundance: many
CDR3nt: TGTGCCAGCAGCGCCCCTCCGGGCCCCAGCTCTGGAAACACCATATATTTT; CDR3aa: CASSAPPGPSSGNTIYF; v_gene: TRBV9; d_gene: -; j_gene: TRBJ1-3; abundance: -
CDR3nt: TGTGCCAGCAGCTATAGGAGAGGGGTCCACGAGCAGTACTTC; CDR3aa: CASSYRRGVHEQYF; v_gene: TRBV13; d_gene: -; j_gene: TRBJ2-7; abundance: -
CDR3nt: TGTGCCAGCAGTTATGGCTCGGGAGATTACGCCGGGGAGCTGTTTTTT; CDR3aa: CASSYGSGDYAGELFF; v_gene: TRBV6-2/TRBV6-3; d_gene: -; j_gene: TRBJ2-2; abundance: many
CDR3nt: TGTGCCAGCAGTCTAGCGGCGGCGGGAGGGGTCGGCAATGAGCAGTTCTTC; CDR3aa: CASSLAAAGGVGNEQFF; v_gene: TRBV19; d_gene: TRBD2; j_gene: TRBJ2-1; abundance: -
CDR3nt: TGTGCCAGCAGCGCCAATGGGGCGCGGGAGACCCAGTACTTC; CDR3aa: CASSANGARETQYF; v_gene: TRBV7-9; d_gene: -; j_gene: TRBJ2-5; abundance: few
CDR3nt: TGTGCCAGCAGTTTATCGCGGCGGGGAAGGCCCGTTTACGAGCAGTACTTC; CDR3aa: CASSLSRRGRPVYEQYF; v_gene: TRBV27; d_gene: -; j_gene: TRBJ2-7; abundance: -
CDR3nt: TGTGCCAGCAGCCCATCCGTAGCCAAAAACATTCAGTACTTC; CDR3aa: CASSPSVAKNIQYF; v_gene: TRBV9; d_gene: -; j_gene: TRBJ2-4; abundance: few
CDR3nt: TGTGCCAGCAGTTTTTGCGGCGGGTGCACAGATACGCAGTATTTT; CDR3aa: CASSFCGGCTDTQYF; v_gene: TRBV27; d_gene: -; j_gene: TRBJ2-3; abundance: many
CDR3nt: TGTGCCAGCAGCGGACAGGGTGCGACCTACGAGCAGTACTTC; CDR3aa: CASSGQGATYEQYF; v_gene: TRBV28; d_gene: TRBD1; j_gene: TRBJ2-7; abundance: -
CDR3nt: TGCGCCAGCAGCCAAAATGGGGGACAGTACACCGGGGAGCTGTTTTTT; CDR3aa: CASSQNGGQYTGELFF; v_gene: TRBV4-3; d_gene: TRBD1; j_gene: TRBJ2-2; abundance: -
CDR3nt: TGTGCCAGCGGTTTACCCGGGACTAGCAAGTTTGATACGCAGTATTTT; CDR3aa: CASGLPGTSKFDTQYF; v_gene: TRBV12-3/TRBV12-4; d_gene: TRBD2; j_gene: TRBJ2-3; abundance: -
CDR3nt: TGCAGCGTTGAAGATAGCGGCGAATTCGAGCAGTTCTTC; CDR3aa: CSVEDSGEFEQFF; v_gene: TRBV29-1; d_gene: -; j_gene: TRBJ2-1; abundance: many
CDR3nt: TGTGCCAGCAGCGTAGGTCCTAGCGGGAGTTTCCCAGATACGCAGTATTTT; CDR3aa: CASSVGPSGSFPDTQYF; v_gene: TRBV9; d_gene: TRBD2; j_gene: TRBJ2-3; abundance: -
CDR3nt: TGCGCCAGCAGCTTAATAGCGGCCAAAGAGACCCAGTACTTC; CDR3aa: CASSLIAAKETQYF; v_gene: TRBV5-1; d_gene: -; j_gene: TRBJ2-5; abundance: many
CDR3nt: TGTGCCAGCAGTGATCTATTTTTACAGGGTTGGGAAAAACTGTTTTTT; CDR3aa: CASSDLFLQGWEKLFF; v_gene: TRBV6-2/TRBV6-3; d_gene: -; j_gene: TRBJ1-4; abundance: many
CDR3nt: TGCAGTGCCCTGGTTAGCGGGAGGGCCGGGGAGACCCAGTACTTC; CDR3aa: CSALVSGRAGETQYF; v_gene: TRBV20-1; d_gene: TRBD2; j_gene: TRBJ2-5; abundance: many
CDR3nt: TGTGCCAGCAGCCAAAGGGCAGACACTGAAGCTTTCTTT; CDR3aa: CASSQRADTEAFF; v_gene: TRBV3-1; d_gene: -; j_gene: TRBJ1-1; abundance: many
CDR3nt: TGTGCCAGCAGCTTCAGCGGAACGAACACCGGGGAGCTGTTTTTT; CDR3aa: CASSFSGTNTGELFF; v_gene: TRBV11-1; d_gene: -; j_gene: TRBJ2-2; abundance: many
CDR3nt: TGTGCCAGCAGACGGGACAGCTTAAATTCACCCCTCCACTTT; CDR3aa: CASRRDSLNSPLHF; v_gene: TRBV6-1; d_gene: TRBD1; j_gene: TRBJ1-6; abundance: many
CDR3nt: TGTGCCAGCAGTTACACCCGGGACAGGGGCTTTTATCAGCCCCAGCATTTT; CDR3aa: CASSYTRDRGFYQPQHF; v_gene: TRBV6-8; d_gene: TRBD1; j_gene: TRBJ1-5; abundance: -
CDR3nt: TGTGCCACCAGCGCTAGCGGGGGCAATCAGCCCCAGCATTTT; CDR3aa: CATSASGGNQPQHF; v_gene: TRBV15; d_gene: -; j_gene: TRBJ1-5; abundance: many
CDR3nt: TGTGCTAGCAGCCCGGGACTAGCGGGAGGAGGAACCGGGGAGCTGTTTTTT; CDR3aa: CASSPGLAGGGTGELFF; v_gene: TRBV7-7; d_gene: TRBD2; j_gene: TRBJ2-2; abundance: many
CDR3nt: TGTGCCAGCAGCGTAGACCCCACCGATTCACCCCTCCACTTT; CDR3aa: CASSVDPTDSPLHF; v_gene: TRBV9; d_gene: -; j_gene: TRBJ1-6; abundance: many
CDR3nt: TGCGCCAGCAGCTCTTTAGCGGGAGACGGGGATGAGCAGTTCTTC; CDR3aa: CASSSLAGDGDEQFF; v_gene: TRBV5-1; d_gene: TRBD2; j_gene: TRBJ2-1; abundance: many
CDR3nt: TGTGCCAGCAGGCCGGCGGGGACAGGGGTAAACGGGGAGCTGTTTTTT; CDR3aa: CASRPAGTGVNGELFF; v_gene: TRBV6-1; d_gene: TRBD1; j_gene: TRBJ2-2; abundance: -
CDR3nt: TGCGCCAGCAGCCAAGAGACGGGGGCAGGTGAAAAACTGTTTTTT; CDR3aa: CASSQETGAGEKLFF; v_gene: TRBV4-3; d_gene: -; j_gene: TRBJ1-4; abundance: many
CDR3nt: TGTGCCAGCAGTTTTAAGGGCACACTCTACGAGCAGTACTTC; CDR3aa: CASSFKGTLYEQYF; v_gene: TRBV27; d_gene: -; j_gene: TRBJ2-7; abundance: few
CDR3nt: TGTGCTAGTGCCCCAATGAGGGCTAACTATGGCTACACCTTC; CDR3aa: CASAPMRANYGYTF; v_gene: TRBV12-5; d_gene: -; j_gene: TRBJ1-2; abundance: many